This T cell receptor beta chain was recovered during a study of blood T cell repertoires in COVID-19. At the level of the study: The samples span acute and convalescent COVID-19 from the United States, Italy and Spain. Nucleic acid was either cDNA or gDNA, and it came from T cells, B-cell-depleted T cells, or PBMCs.

Original processing methods: Amplification of reference gene primers provided the estimated nucleated cell counts. Sequenced by immunoSEQ multiplex PCR; TCRdb stores in-frame clones only, minus some. D and trimming were read from the DNA, whereas the V and J calls and clone size are those reported in that table. The profile shows 70,000 to 75,000 clones, around 81% of them singletons. This CDR3 has 13 residues. The ends were cut back, 3 bases at V and 3 bases at J, with 9 bases in the middle. CDR1 is SGHRS and CDR2 is YFSETQ in the germline V gene. This chain links TRBV5-1 with TRBJ2-5; unclear D gene. The sample was peripheral blood. This receptor was obtained from a woman aged 70 to 79 with acute or convalescent COVID-19. The CDR3 protein is CASSSPPKETQYF. The CDR3 nucleotides read TGCGCCAGCAGCTCCCCTCCTAAAGAGACCCAGTACTTC.